This paragraph covers one T cell receptor (beta chain) sequence. CDR3 length equals 16 residues. Germline CDR1 reads KGHSH; CDR2 reads LQKENI. With 3 bases clipped from V and 4 bases from J, the junction kept 10 bases outside the gene matches. MiXCR was run by TCRdb on the reads, yielding one entry per CDR3 protein. The profile shows 480,000 or so distinct CDR3 sequences, over 9% of them singletons. The data stem from a study of T cell repertoires in cytomegalovirus infection. The V gene is TRBV18, the J gene TRBJ2-3, with 7 bases identical to TRBD1. The sequenced sample consisted of PBMCs. This TCR derives from a human donor in good health (CMV status not recorded). Some clones in this sample may be carry-over from other donors' samples. This CDR3 reads CASSPSTQGKADTQYF. The DNA of the CDR3 is TGTGCCAGCTCACCTTCTACACAGGGGAAGGCAGATACGCAGTATTTT.